The 24 T cell receptor beta chains presented below share a single source sample, sequenced in a study of OX40 agonist ivuxolimab in advanced cancers. Measured with immunoSEQ multiplex PCR; TCRdb has only the in-frame clones, and not every one. This table holds roughly 25,000 clones, 73% found once. The source was CD4+ or CD8+ T cells sorted from blood, collected in a trial of the OX40 agonist ivuxolimab. The receptors derive from an adult with an advanced solid tumor such as melanoma, head and neck, liver or kidney cancer.

The rearrangement joins TRBV29-1 to TRBJ2-7; 10 bases map to TRBD2. The CDR3 totals 13 residues. Trimming cost V 7 bases and J 0 bases; bases outside gene matches: 3. Germline CDR1 reads SQVTM; CDR2 reads ANQGSEA. CDR3 loop: CSARTSGSYEQYF. The CDR3 DNA reads TGCAGCGCCCGGACTAGCGGCTCCTACGAGCAGTACTTC.

The genes are TRBV11-1 and TRBJ2-7; D assignment may be TRBD1 or TRBD2 (5 bases each). The V end lost 2 bases, the J end lost 5 bases, and 13 bases lay between the germline ends. CDR1 and CDR2 from the germline V gene are SGHAT and FQDESV (reference sequence). The CDR3 runs to 14 residues. For the CDR3, the DNA is TGTGCCAGCAGCTTAATGGCCCAGGGAGACGAGCAGTACTTC. Protein: CASSLMAQGDEQYF.

The chain couples TRBV29-1 to TRBJ2-7; 7 bases agree with TRBD1. Trimming took 7 bases from V and 5 from J; bases not matched to a gene: 11. The CDR3 spans 13 residues. Germline V gives CDR1 SQVTM, CDR2 ANQGSEA. The CDR3 nucleotides are TGCAGCGGAGCAGGGGGAGCGAGGAACGAGCAGTACTTC. Translation gives CSGAGGARNEQYF.

The J gene is TRBJ2-3, the V gene TRBV10-3; 13 positions agree with TRBD2. Trimming at V came to 6 bases and at J to 1 base, leaving 7 bases not matched to a gene. This CDR3 region has 17 residues. Germline V lookup: CDR1 ENHRY, CDR2 SYGVKD. CDR3 loop: CAISQTSGGYRTDTQYF. CDR3 DNA: TGTGCCATCAGCCAGACTAGCGGGGGGTATCGCACAGATACGCAGTATTTT.

The chain joins TRBV30 to TRBJ2-7; TRBD1 matches 11 bases. The V segment lost 4 bases and the J segment 2 bases; nucleotides outside the gene matches: 7. This CDR3 is 15 amino acids long. Germline lookup yields CDR1 GTSNPN and CDR2 SVGIG (reference sequence). The CDR3 nucleotides are TGTGCCTGGATGTGGGGACAGGGGGGAACCTACGAGCAGTACTTC. Protein: CAWMWGQGGTYEQYF.

V usage is TRBV14 and J usage is TRBJ1-5, with 8 bases lining up with TRBD1. The CDR3 is 14 amino acids. Germline-derived CDR1 and CDR2 are SGHDN and FVKESK. V shed 6 bases and J 7 bases; nucleotides not matched to a gene: 8. CDR3 coding DNA: TGTGCCAGCAGAAACAGGGGGGCGGGCCAGCCCCAGCATTTT. The encoded protein is CASRNRGAGQPQHF.

The chain employs TRBV11-1 and TRBJ1-6; D is possibly TRBD1 (6 bases). This CDR3 spans 16 amino acids. Germline-derived CDR1 and CDR2 are SGHAT and FQDESV (reference sequence). Trimming removed 5 bases from V and 0 bases from J, with 11 bases in between. This CDR3 reads CASSPDRPSYNSPLHF. CDR3 nucleotides: TGTGCCAGCAGCCCTGACAGGCCCTCCTATAATTCACCCCTCCACTTT.

V usage is TRBV28 and J usage is TRBJ2-4; D is unclear. The V and J ends lost 2 bases and 0 bases respectively, with 8 bases between them. In germline, CDR1 is MDHEN, CDR2 SYDVKM. The length of the CDR3 is 15 residues. The CDR3 protein is CASSLGRLAKNIQYF. DNA of the CDR3: TGTGCCAGCAGTTTAGGACGGCTAGCCAAAAACATTCAGTACTTC.

The chain recombines TRBV19 with TRBJ1-1, with a possible D match to TRBD1 (6 bases). CDR1 LNHDA and CDR2 SQIVND come from the germline V gene (reference sequence). The germline V and J ends were trimmed by 3 bases and 0 bases, with 14 bases remaining between them. This CDR3 is built from 16 residues. Written as DNA, the CDR3 is TGTGCCAGTAGTATCGGGACACTTAATATGAACACTGAAGCTTTCTTT. Its protein is CASSIGTLNMNTEAFF.

V is TRBV5-1 and J is TRBJ1-2, with D tentatively TRBD1 (6 bases). Germline V gene data show CDR1 as SGHRS and CDR2 as YFSETQ. The CDR3 totals 15 residues. V gave up 0 bases and J gave up 6 bases, with 15 bases separating them. The CDR3 protein is CASSLEVGGQDGYTF. Written as DNA, the CDR3 is TGCGCCAGCAGCTTGGAAGTCGGGGGGCAGGATGGCTACACCTTC.

The genes are TRBV30 and TRBJ2-7; D not resolved. This CDR3 spans 12 amino acids. Looked up from germline, CDR1 is GTSNPN and CDR2 is SVGIG (reference sequence). Trimming removed 0 bases at V and 6 bases at J, with 9 bases between. This CDR3 reads CAWSVLVGEQYF. The CDR3 DNA sequence: TGTGCCTGGAGTGTACTTGTCGGCGAGCAGTACTTC.

The genes are TRBV4-1 and TRBJ2-3; tentative D call: TRBD2 (7 bases). Germline CDR1 reads MGHRA; CDR2 reads YSYEKL. CDR3 length: 16 residues. The germline V and J ends were trimmed by 6 bases and 5 bases, with 21 bases remaining between them. The CDR3, as DNA: TGCGCCAGCAGAGATCTCCCGGGGGGCCGGGGAGATACGCAGTATTTT. It codes for CASRDLPGGRGDTQYF.

Only one count was recorded for this clone. The rearrangement links TRBV10-1 to TRBJ1-1, with TRBD1 identical over 7 bases. The CDR3 has 13 amino acids. CDR1 is WNHNN, CDR2 SYGVQD, per germline (reference sequence). V was pared by 6 bases and J by 1 base, with 2 bases of the junction left unmatched. CDR3 nucleotides: TGCGCCAGCAGACAGGGGTCGAACACTGAAGCTTTCTTT. It yields the protein CASRQGSNTEAFF.

V and J are TRBV4-1 and TRBJ2-3, with TRBD2 identical over 7 bases. The CDR3 is 16 amino acids. The germline V gene has CDR1 MGHRA and CDR2 YSYEKL. After removal of 0 bases from V and 3 bases from J, the junction contained 6 bases not matched to a gene. CDR3 bases: TGCGCCAGCAGCCAAGATCCTGTGGGGGGGACAGATACGCAGTATTTT. Its translation is CASSQDPVGGTDTQYF.

V usage is TRBV5-3 and J usage is TRBJ1-2; maybe TRBD1 (5 bases). Being an ORF, TRBV5-3 has a function that is uncertain. The CDR3 consists of 14 residues. Trimming removed 8 bases at V and 7 bases at J, with 21 bases between. The CDR3 here is CASSPLEGPVGYTF. The CDR3 nucleotides read TGTGCCAGCAGCCCCTTGGAGGGGCCTGTTGGCTACACCTTC.

This chain joins TRBV30 and TRBJ2-1; D remains unclear. V lost 0 bases and J lost 4, with 13 bases in between. The CDR3 totals 15 residues. From germline, CDR1 is GTSNPN and CDR2 SVGIG (reference sequence). This CDR3 is CAWSVQNNFYNEQFF. CDR3 nucleotide sequence: TGTGCCTGGAGTGTACAGAATAATTTTTACAATGAGCAGTTCTTC.

This clone is medium-sized in the sample. In DNA, the CDR3 is TGTGCCAGCAGCTCCCATGGGAGAAGCAATCAGCCCCAGCATTTT. Translation: CASSSHGRSNQPQHF. The V call is TRBV11-2, the J call TRBJ1-5; no clear D gene. V was clipped by 4 bases and J by 1 base, with 11 bases between them. The CDR3 is made up of 15 amino acids. CDR1 SGHAT and CDR2 FQNNGV come from the germline V gene.

A few counts support this clone. V gene TRBV27 combines with J gene TRBJ2-7; 8 nucleotides match TRBD1. The V and J ends lost 6 bases and 0 bases, in that order; junction bases with no gene match: 4. Germline values: CDR1 MNHEY, CDR2 SMNVEV (reference sequence). The CDR3 is 14 amino acids. For the CDR3, the DNA is TGTGCCAGCAGCATAACAGGGGGCTCCTACGAGCAGTACTTC. It translates to CASSITGGSYEQYF.

This sequence joins TRBV13 and TRBJ2-7, with 7 bases matching TRBD2. J was trimmed by 4 bases and V by 0 bases; bases with no gene match: 3. The CDR3 has 14 residues. CDR1 and CDR2 from the germline V gene are PRHDT and FYEKMQ (reference sequence). The CDR3 DNA follows: TGTGCCAGCAGCTTAGGCGGGGGGAGATACGAGCAGTACTTC. Translating it yields CASSLGGGRYEQYF. Supplemented by reference TRBV13 and TRBJ2-7, the full variable domain reads AAGVIQSPRHLIKEKRETATLKCYPIPRHDTVYWYQQGPGQDPQFLISFYEKMQSDKGSIPDRFSAQQFSDYHSELNMSSLELGDSALYFCASSLGGGRYEQYFGPGTRLTVT.

In this sample, this clone turned up once. The CDR3 nucleotides read TGTGCCAGCAGTTGGCTGGGAGCGAACACTGAAGCTTTCTTT. This translates into CASSWLGANTEAFF. The chain links TRBV28 to TRBJ1-1; D ambiguous. V lost 4 bases, J lost 1 base, and 10 bases lay in between. Germline CDR1 is MDHEN and CDR2 is SYDVKM. The CDR3 spans 14 residues.

This clone occurred once. This rearrangement joins TRBV7-9 to TRBJ1-4; tentatively, D is TRBD1 (5 bases). Germline CDR1 and CDR2: SEHNR and FQNEAQ (reference sequence). V lost 5 bases and J 0 bases, leaving 13 bases between the germline ends. There are 16 residues in the CDR3. CDR3 in amino acids: CASSPRTGPTNEKLFF. The DNA of the CDR3 is TGTGCCAGCAGCCCGCGGACGGGACCAACTAATGAAAAACTGTTTTTT.

The genes are TRBV7-9 and TRBJ1-2; D gene uncertain. Per the germline V gene, CDR1 is SEHNR and CDR2 is FQNEAQ (reference sequence). The CDR3 has 14 amino acids. The V end lost 1 base, the J end lost 3 bases, and 9 bases lay between the germline ends. CDR3 nucleotides: TGTGCCAGCAGCTTAGGAGGTCTTGACTATGGCTACACCTTC. Its translation is CASSLGGLDYGYTF.

This clone was counted once. V and J are TRBV7-9 and TRBJ1-5; no definite D call. Looked up from germline, CDR1 is SEHNR and CDR2 is FQNEAQ (reference sequence). The CDR3 runs to 14 residues. Trimming removed 1 base at V and 4 bases at J, with 8 bases between. The chain's CDR3 is CASSLGGMNQPQHF. In DNA, the CDR3 is TGTGCCAGCAGCTTAGGGGGTATGAATCAGCCCCAGCATTTT.

The V call is TRBV5-6, the J call TRBJ2-7; tentatively, D is TRBD1 (5 bases). Germline CDR1 is SGHDT and CDR2 is YYEEEE. The ends were cut back, 5 bases at V and 3 bases at J, with 12 bases in the middle. The CDR3 is made up of 13 amino acids. DNA of the CDR3: TGTGCCAGCAGGGACAAGACCCGCTACGAGCAGTACTTC. Encoded protein: CASRDKTRYEQYF.